The 8 T cell receptor beta chains given below trace back to one sample, sequenced in a study of blood T cell repertoires in COVID-19. Method: immunoSEQ multiplex PCR; TCRdb's copy keeps in-frame clones and lacks some. The table has approximately 400,000 clones, roughly 88% seen once. Material for sequencing was peripheral blood. Every receptor here comes from a woman aged 50 to 60 with COVID-19, enrolled during active disease.

The rearrangement uses TRBV28 and TRBJ2-7, with D possibly being TRBD1 (6 bases). The V and J ends lost 4 bases and 6 bases respectively, with 16 bases between them. Germline V gene data show CDR1 as MDHEN and CDR2 as SYDVKM. The CDR3 is 14 residues long. The CDR3, as DNA: TGTGCCAGCAGTTCTTACAGGGTGACTGGCGAGCAGTACTTC. Translation gives CASSSYRVTGEQYF.

The chain couples TRBV4-1 to TRBJ2-4; D gene ambiguous. The CDR3 consists of 13 residues. Germline loops: CDR1 MGHRA, CDR2 YSYEKL. V dropped 0 bases and J dropped 9 bases, with 9 bases sitting between them. Here the CDR3 DNA reads TGCGCCAGCAGCCAAGATCCGGCAGGCATTCAGTACTTC. Translated, it gives CASSQDPAGIQYF.

The V gene is TRBV3-1 (or the pseudogene TRBV3-2), the J gene TRBJ2-7; 7 bases map to TRBD1. This CDR3 has 13 amino acids. In germline, CDR1 is LGHDT, CDR2 YNNKEL (reference sequence). Unmatched junction bases numbered 6, after V lost 5 bases and J lost 5 bases. CDR3 amino acids: CASSFDRVNEQYF. Here the CDR3 DNA reads TGTGCCAGCAGCTTCGACAGGGTAAACGAGCAGTACTTC.

This chain uses TRBV5-4 with TRBJ1-1, with 9 bases aligning to TRBD1. The V gene end was trimmed by 3 bases and the J gene end by 5 bases; junction bases not matched to a gene: 5. Germline CDR1 SGHNT, CDR2 YYREEE (reference sequence). This CDR3 comprises 14 residues. The CDR3 sequence: CASSSGQGGTEAFF. As DNA, the CDR3 is TGTGCCAGCAGCTCGGGACAGGGAGGGACTGAAGCTTTCTTT.

The chain employs TRBV2 and TRBJ2-2, with D possibly TRBD1 on 5 matching bases. From germline, CDR1 is SNHLY and CDR2 FYNNEI. Trimming stripped 3 bases from V and 8 bases from J, with 19 bases between. The CDR3 loop spans 16 amino acids. CDR3 region: CASSERQASTAGELFF. As DNA, the CDR3 is TGTGCCAGCAGTGAGCGGCAGGCATCGACAGCTGGGGAGCTGTTTTTT. The whole variable domain, filled in from reference TRBV2 and TRBJ2-2, reads EPEVTQTPSHQVTQMGQEVILRCVPISNHLYFYWYRQILGQKVEFLVSFYNNEISEKSEIFDDQFSVERPDGSNFTLKIRSTKLEDSAMYFCASSERQASTAGELFFGEGSRLTVL.

The chain couples TRBV28 to TRBJ1-2; 10 nucleotides line up with TRBD1. CDR1 MDHEN and CDR2 SYDVKM come from the germline V gene. V shed 4 bases, J shed 2 bases, and the junction held 7 bases outside the gene matches. The CDR3 totals 16 residues. The CDR3 sequence: CASSSNRQGANYGYTF. The CDR3 DNA reads TGTGCCAGCAGTTCAAATCGACAGGGGGCAAACTATGGCTACACCTTC.

The chain couples TRBV7-2 to TRBJ1-2; a weak D match, TRBD1 (6 bases). The germline V gene encodes CDR1 SGHTA and CDR2 FQGNSA. This CDR3 spans 15 amino acids. V was clipped by 2 bases and J by 8 bases, with 18 bases between them. The CDR3 nucleotides are TGTGCCAGCAGCTTAAGCTTCTGGGGGCTTGGCGGCTACACCTTC. Translation: CASSLSFWGLGGYTF.

The V and J genes are TRBV27 and TRBJ1-1, with TRBD1 matching 7 bases. V lost 6 bases to trimming and J lost 3 bases; unmatched junction nucleotides: 10. The CDR3 extends over 15 amino acids. CDR1 and CDR2 (germline): MNHEY, SMNVEV (reference sequence). CDR3 DNA: TGTGCCAGCAGGACCTCCGGGACAGTTTACACTGAAGCTTTCTTT. Its translation: CASRTSGTVYTEAFF.